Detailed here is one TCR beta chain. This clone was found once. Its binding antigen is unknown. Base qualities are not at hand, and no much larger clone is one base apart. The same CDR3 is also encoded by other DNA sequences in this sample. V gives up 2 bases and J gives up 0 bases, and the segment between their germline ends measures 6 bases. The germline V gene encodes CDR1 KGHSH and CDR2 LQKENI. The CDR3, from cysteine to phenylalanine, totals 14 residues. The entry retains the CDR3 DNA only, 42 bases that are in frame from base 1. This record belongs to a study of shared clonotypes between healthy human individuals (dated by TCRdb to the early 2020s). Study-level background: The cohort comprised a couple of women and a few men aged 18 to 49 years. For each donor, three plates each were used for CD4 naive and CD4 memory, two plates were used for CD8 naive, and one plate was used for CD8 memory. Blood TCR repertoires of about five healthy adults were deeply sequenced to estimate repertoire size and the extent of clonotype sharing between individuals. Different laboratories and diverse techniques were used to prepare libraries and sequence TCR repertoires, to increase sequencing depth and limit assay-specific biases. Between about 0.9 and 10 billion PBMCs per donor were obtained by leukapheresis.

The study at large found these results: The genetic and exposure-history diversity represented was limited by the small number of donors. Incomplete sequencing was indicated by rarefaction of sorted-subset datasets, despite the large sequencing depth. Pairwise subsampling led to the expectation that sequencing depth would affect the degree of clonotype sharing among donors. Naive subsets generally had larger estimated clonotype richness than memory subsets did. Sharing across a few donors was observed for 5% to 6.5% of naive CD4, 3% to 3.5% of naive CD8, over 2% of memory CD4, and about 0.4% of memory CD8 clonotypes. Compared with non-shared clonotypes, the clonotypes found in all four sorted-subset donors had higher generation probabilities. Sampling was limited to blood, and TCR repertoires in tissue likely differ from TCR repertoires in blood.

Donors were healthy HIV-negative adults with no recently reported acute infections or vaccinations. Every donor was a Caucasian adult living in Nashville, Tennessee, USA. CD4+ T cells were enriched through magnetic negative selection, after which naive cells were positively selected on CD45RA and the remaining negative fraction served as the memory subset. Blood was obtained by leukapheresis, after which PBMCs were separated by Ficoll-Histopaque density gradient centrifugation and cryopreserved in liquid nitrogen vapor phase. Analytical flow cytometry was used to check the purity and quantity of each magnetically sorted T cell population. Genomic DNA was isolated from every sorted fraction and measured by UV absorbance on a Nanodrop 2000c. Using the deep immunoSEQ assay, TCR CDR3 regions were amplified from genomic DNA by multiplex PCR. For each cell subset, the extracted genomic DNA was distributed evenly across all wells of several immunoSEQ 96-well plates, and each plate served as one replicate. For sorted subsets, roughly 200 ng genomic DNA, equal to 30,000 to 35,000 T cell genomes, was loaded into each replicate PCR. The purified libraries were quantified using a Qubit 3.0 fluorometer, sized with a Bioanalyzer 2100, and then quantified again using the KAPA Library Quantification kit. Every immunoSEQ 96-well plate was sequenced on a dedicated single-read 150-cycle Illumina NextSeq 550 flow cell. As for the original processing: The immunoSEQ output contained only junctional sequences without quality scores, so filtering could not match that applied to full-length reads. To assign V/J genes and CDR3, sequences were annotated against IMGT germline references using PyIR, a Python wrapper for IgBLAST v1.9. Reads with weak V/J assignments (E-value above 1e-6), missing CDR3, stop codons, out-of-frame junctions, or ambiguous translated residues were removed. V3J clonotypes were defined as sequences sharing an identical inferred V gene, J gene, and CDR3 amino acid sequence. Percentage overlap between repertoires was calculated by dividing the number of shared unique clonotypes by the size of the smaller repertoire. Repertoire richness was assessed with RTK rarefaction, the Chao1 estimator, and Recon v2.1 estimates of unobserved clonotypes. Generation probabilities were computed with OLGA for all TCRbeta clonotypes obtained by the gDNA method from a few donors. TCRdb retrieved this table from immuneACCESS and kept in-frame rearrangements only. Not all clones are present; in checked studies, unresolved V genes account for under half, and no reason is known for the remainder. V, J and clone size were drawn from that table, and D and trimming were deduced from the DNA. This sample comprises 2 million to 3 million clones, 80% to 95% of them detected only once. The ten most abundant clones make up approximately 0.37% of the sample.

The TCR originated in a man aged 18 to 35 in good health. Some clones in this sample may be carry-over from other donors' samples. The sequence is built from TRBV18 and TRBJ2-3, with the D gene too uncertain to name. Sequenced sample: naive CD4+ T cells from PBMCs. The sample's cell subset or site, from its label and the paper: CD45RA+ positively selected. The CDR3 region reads CASSPAGSTDTQYF. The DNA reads TGTGCCAGCTCACCAGCTGGTAGCACAGATACGCAGTATTTT.